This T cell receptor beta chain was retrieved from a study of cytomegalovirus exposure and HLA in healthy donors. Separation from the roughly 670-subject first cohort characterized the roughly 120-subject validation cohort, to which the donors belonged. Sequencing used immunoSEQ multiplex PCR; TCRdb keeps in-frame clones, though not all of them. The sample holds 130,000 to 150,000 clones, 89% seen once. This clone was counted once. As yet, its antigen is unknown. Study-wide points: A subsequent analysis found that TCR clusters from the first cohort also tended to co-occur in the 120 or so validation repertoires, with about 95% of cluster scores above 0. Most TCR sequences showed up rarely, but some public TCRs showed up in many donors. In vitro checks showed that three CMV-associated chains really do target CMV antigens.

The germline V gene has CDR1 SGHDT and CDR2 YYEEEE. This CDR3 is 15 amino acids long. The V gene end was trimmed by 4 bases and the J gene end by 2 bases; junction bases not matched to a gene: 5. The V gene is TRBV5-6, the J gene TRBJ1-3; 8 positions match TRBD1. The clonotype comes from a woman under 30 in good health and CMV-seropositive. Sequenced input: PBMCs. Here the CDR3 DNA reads TGTGCCAGCAGCCCCGACAGGGGTCCTGGAAACACCATATATTTT. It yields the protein CASSPDRGPGNTIYF. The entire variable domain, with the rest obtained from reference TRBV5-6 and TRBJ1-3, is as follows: DAGVTQSPTHLIKTRGQQVTLRCSPKSGHDTVSWYQQALGQGPQFIFQYYEEEERQRGNFPDRFSGHQFPNYSSELNVNALLLGDSALYLCASSPDRGPGNTIYFGEGSWLTVV.